This TCR beta chain came from a study of shared clonotypes between healthy human individuals. Overall study context: Each donor contributed plates that comprised three CD4 naive, three CD4 memory, two CD8 naive and one CD8 memory.

Between the trimmed V and J ends, which lost 2 bases and 7 bases, there was a span of 15 bases. This CDR3 has 15 amino acids. Germline loops: CDR1 SGHNT, CDR2 YYREEE (reference sequence). Libraries were prepared by immunoSEQ multiplex PCR; TCRdb keeps only in-frame clonotypes and omits some of them. The sample lists some 2,000,000 clones, more than 90% occurring once. Sequencing was done on a sample of naive CD4+ T cells sorted from blood. Subset noted: CD45RA+ positively selected. This chain joins TRBV5-4 and TRBJ2-2, with D unclear. The TCR was taken from a man aged 18 to 30 in good health. This CDR3 reads CASSLLSTLDGELFF. The CDR3 coding sequence is TGTGCCAGCAGCTTATTATCGACCCTCGACGGGGAGCTGTTTTTT.